The 10 T cell receptor beta chains listed next were all sequenced from one sample in a study of T-cell memory formation after mild COVID-19. TCRdb used MiXCR to reprocess the 5' RACE reads, holding one entry per CDR3 protein. The sample lists around 35,000 distinct CDR3 sequences; approximately 8.3% were seen once. Material for sequencing was PBMCs or a T cell subset sorted from them (not recorded which). Source of these receptors: a man between 18 and 35 years old who had mild COVID-19 (a few samples of this study predate the infection). Cell type and time point are not known.

The chain recombines TRBV28 with TRBJ1-5, with a possible D match to TRBD1 (6 bases). The germline V gene has CDR1 MDHEN and CDR2 SYDVKM. V lost 5 bases, J lost 4 bases, and 9 bases lay in between. There are 13 residues in the CDR3. CDR3 in amino acids: CASSTGLNQPQHF. In DNA form, the CDR3 reads TGTGCCAGCAGTACAGGGTTAAATCAGCCCCAGCATTTT. Full variable domain (missing parts from reference TRBV28 and TRBJ1-5): DVKVTQSSRYLVKRTGEKVFLECVQDMDHENMFWYRQDPGLGLRLIYFSYDVKMKEKGDIPEGYSVSREKKERFSLILESASTNQTSMYLCASSTGLNQPQHFGDGTRLSIL.

This clonotype was seen repeatedly, ten times or more. This sequence joins TRBV4-2 and TRBJ1-5; 8 nucleotides align to TRBD1. The CDR3 is 15 amino acids. The germline V gene encodes CDR1 LGHNA and CDR2 YNFKEQ. V lost 2 bases and J lost 7; bases outside the gene matches: 7. CDR3 nucleotide sequence: TGTGCCAGCAGCCAAACAGGGGGACTGGAACAGCCCCAGCATTTT. Its protein is CASSQTGGLEQPQHF.

There are many counts of this clonotype. The V call is TRBV7-2, the J call TRBJ2-1, with D possibly TRBD2 on 6 matching bases. This CDR3 spans 16 amino acids. V was trimmed by 4 bases and J by 2 bases, leaving 15 bases between them. CDR1 and CDR2 from the germline V gene are SGHTA and FQGNSA. This CDR3 is CASSSGSGSPYNEQFF. The CDR3 DNA sequence: TGTGCCAGCAGCTCCGGCTCCGGGAGTCCCTACAATGAGCAGTTCTTC.

This clonotype was detected only a few times. The V and J genes are TRBV18 and TRBJ1-1; D is unresolved. Per the germline V gene, CDR1 is KGHSH and CDR2 is LQKENI. The CDR3 runs 18 residues. V lost 2 bases and J 2 bases, leaving 21 bases between the germline ends. The CDR3 nucleotides read TGTGCCAGCTCACCAGTAGACATTGCCGCCGATTTAAACACTGAAGCTTTCTTT. This sequence encodes CASSPVDIAADLNTEAFF.

In its sample, this clonotype was seen many times. V gene TRBV4-1 combines with J gene TRBJ2-3; possible D gene TRBD1, 6 bases. This CDR3 is built from 15 residues. The germline V gene encodes CDR1 MGHRA and CDR2 YSYEKL. V was cut by 6 bases and J by 1 base, with 14 bases left in between. CDR3 loop: CASRTQGLGTDTQYF. For the CDR3, the DNA is TGCGCCAGCAGGACACAGGGTTTGGGCACAGATACGCAGTATTTT.

This clonotype was observed at least ten times. J is TRBJ2-1 and V is TRBV9; 7 bases fit TRBD2. V lost 0 bases, J lost 1 base, and 4 bases stayed unmatched. This CDR3 spans 16 amino acids. Per germline, CDR1 SGDLS and CDR2 YYNGEE. This CDR3 reads CASSVAGAGSYNEQFF. The CDR3 coding sequence is TGTGCCAGCAGCGTAGCGGGAGCGGGGTCCTACAATGAGCAGTTCTTC.

This clonotype was counted ten times or more. The V and J genes are TRBV3-1 and TRBJ2-3; 8 bases line up with TRBD2. J was trimmed by 1 base and V by 3 bases; bases with no gene match: 3. CDR1 is LGHDT, CDR2 YNNKEL, per germline (reference sequence). This CDR3 region has 15 residues. The CDR3 sequence is CASSHARGGTDTQYF. The CDR3 coding sequence is TGTGCCAGCAGCCACGCGCGGGGGGGCACAGATACGCAGTATTTT.

This clonotype came up many times. The chain uses TRBV7-2 and TRBJ2-3; D ambiguous. Per germline, CDR1 SGHTA and CDR2 FQGNSA. The CDR3 has 11 residues. V lost 3 bases and J lost 12, with 10 bases in between. CDR3: CASSFQDLQYF. The CDR3 DNA follows: TGTGCCAGCAGCTTCCAGGACCTTCAGTATTTT.

This chain connects TRBV28 to TRBJ2-1; D could derive from TRBD1 or TRBD2 (6 bases each). The CDR3 is made up of 15 amino acids. Trimming took 11 bases from V and 0 from J, leaving 17 bases between them. Germline CDR1 MDHEN, CDR2 SYDVKM. This chain's CDR3 is CALLASGASYNEQFF. In DNA form, the CDR3 reads TGTGCCCTGCTGGCGTCGGGGGCCTCCTACAATGAGCAGTTCTTC.

This clonotype was detected ten times or more. The chain is built from TRBV29-1 and TRBJ2-5, with 7 bases lining up with TRBD1. The CDR3 is 12 residues long. V dropped 7 bases and J dropped 5; count of bases not matched to a gene: 7. Germline V gene sequence: CDR1 SQVTM, CDR2 ANQGSEA. This chain's CDR3 is CSAGGGQETQYF. CDR3 nucleotides: TGCAGCGCCGGTGGGGGACAGGAGACCCAGTACTTC. The full variable domain, its missing parts supplied by reference TRBV29-1 and TRBJ2-5, is SAVISQKPSRDICQRGTSLTIQCQVDSQVTMMFWYRQQPGQSLTLIATANQGSEATYESGFVIDKFPISRPNLTFSTLTVSNMSPEDSSIYLCSAGGGQETQYFGPGTRLLVL.